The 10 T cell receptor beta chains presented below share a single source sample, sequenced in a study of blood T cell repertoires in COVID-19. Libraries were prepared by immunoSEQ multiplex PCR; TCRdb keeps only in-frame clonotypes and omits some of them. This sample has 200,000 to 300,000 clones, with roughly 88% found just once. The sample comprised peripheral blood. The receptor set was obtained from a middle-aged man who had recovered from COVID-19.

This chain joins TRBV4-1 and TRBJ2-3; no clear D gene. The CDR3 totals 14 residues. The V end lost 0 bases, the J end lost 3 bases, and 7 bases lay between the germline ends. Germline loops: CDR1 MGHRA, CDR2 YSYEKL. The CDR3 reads CASSQDRQTDTQYF. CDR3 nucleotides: TGCGCCAGCAGCCAAGATCGTCAGACAGATACGCAGTATTTT.

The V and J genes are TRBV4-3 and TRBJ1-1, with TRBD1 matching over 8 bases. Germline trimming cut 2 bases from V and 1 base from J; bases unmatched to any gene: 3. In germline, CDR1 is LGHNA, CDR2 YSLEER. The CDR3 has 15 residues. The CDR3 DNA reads TGCGCCAGCAGCCAATTAGACAGGGGGAACACTGAAGCTTTCTTT. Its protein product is CASSQLDRGNTEAFF.

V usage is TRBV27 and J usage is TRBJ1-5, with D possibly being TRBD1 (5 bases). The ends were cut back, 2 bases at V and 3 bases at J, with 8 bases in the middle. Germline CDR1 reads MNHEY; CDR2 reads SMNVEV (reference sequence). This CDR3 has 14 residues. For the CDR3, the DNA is TGTGCCAGCAGTTTAGACAGTCTCAATCAGCCCCAGCATTTT. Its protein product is CASSLDSLNQPQHF.

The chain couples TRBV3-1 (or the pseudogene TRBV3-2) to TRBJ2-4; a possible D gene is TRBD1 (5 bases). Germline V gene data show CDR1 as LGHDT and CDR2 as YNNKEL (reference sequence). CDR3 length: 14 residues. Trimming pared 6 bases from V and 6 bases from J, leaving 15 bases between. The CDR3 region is CASSPRQTRNIQYF. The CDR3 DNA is TGTGCCAGCAGTCCGAGACAGACCCGAAACATTCAGTACTTC.

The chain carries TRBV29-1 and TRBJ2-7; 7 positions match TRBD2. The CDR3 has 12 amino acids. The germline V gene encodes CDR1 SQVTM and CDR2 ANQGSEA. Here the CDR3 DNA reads TGCGTGGGGGGGGTTCTCAGCTCCGGGCAGTACTTC. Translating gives CVGGVLSSGQYF.

CDR3 loop: CASSRGGVDSPLHF. CDR3 nucleotides: TGTGCCAGCAGCCGGGGGGGGGTCGATTCACCCCTCCACTTT. The chain recombines TRBV3-1 (or the pseudogene TRBV3-2) with TRBJ1-6, with D possibly being TRBD1 (5 bases). Germline V CDR1 and CDR2: LGHDT, YNNKEL (reference sequence). The CDR3 spans 14 residues. Deletions cut 4 bases from V and 8 bases from J, with 12 bases between.

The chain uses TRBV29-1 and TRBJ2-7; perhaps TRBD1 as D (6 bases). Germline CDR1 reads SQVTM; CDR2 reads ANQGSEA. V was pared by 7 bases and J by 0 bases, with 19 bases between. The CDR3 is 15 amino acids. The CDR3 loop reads CSAEGRSGASYEQYF. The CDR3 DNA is TGCAGCGCCGAGGGTAGGTCAGGGGCCTCCTACGAGCAGTACTTC.

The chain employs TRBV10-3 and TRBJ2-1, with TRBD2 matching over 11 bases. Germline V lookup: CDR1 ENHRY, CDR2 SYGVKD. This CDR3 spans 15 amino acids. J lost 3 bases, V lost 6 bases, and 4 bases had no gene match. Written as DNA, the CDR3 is TGTGCCATCAGCCCGACTAGCGGGGACTACAATGAGCAGTTCTTC. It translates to CAISPTSGDYNEQFF.

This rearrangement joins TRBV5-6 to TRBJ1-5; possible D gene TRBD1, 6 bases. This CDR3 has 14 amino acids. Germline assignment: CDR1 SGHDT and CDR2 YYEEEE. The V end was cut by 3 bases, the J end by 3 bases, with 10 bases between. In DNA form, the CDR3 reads TGTGCCAGCAGCTCTGGGGACACCAATCAGCCCCAGCATTTT. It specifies CASSSGDTNQPQHF.

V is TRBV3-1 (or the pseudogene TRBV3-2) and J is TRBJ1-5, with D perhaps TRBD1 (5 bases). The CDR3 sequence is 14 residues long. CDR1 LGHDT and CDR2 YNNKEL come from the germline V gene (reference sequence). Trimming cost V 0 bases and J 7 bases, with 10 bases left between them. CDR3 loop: CASSQDGGEQPQHF. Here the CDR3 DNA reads TGTGCCAGCAGCCAAGATGGAGGGGAACAGCCCCAGCATTTT.